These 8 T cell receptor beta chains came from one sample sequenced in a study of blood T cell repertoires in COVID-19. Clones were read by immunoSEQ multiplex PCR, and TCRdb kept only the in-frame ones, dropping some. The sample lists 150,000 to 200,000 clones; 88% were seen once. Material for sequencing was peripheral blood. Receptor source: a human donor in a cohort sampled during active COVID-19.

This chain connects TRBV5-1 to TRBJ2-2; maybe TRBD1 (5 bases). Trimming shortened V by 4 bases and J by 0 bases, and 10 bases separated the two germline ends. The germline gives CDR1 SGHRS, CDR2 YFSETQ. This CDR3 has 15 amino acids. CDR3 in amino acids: CASSKGHANTGELFF. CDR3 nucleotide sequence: TGCGCCAGCAGCAAAGGACATGCGAACACCGGGGAGCTGTTTTTT.

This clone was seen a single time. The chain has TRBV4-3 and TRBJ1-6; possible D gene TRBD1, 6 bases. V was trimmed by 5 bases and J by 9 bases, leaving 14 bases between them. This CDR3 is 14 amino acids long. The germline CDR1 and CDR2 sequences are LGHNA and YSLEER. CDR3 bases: TGCGCCAGCAGCTTAGGTCAGGGGACTTCACCCCTCCACTTT. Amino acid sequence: CASSLGQGTSPLHF.

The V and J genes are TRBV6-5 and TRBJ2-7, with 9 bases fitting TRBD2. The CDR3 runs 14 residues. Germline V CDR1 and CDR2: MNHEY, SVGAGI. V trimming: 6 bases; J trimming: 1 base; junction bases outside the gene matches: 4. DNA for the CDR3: TGTGCCAGCAGCCTAGCGGGGTTTTCCTACGAGCAGTACTTC. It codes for CASSLAGFSYEQYF.

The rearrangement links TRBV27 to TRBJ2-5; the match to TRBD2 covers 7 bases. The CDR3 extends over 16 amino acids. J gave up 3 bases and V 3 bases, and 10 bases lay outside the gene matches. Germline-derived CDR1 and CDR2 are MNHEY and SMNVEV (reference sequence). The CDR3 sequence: CASSLGPGLAEETQYF. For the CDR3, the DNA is TGTGCCAGCAGTTTGGGACCAGGGCTAGCGGAAGAGACCCAGTACTTC.

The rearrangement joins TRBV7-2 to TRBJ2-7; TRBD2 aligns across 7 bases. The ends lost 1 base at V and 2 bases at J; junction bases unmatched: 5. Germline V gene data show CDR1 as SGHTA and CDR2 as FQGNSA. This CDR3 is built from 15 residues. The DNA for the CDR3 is TGTGCCAGCAGCTTAGGGATGGGACTAACCTACGAGCAGTACTTC. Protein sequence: CASSLGMGLTYEQYF.

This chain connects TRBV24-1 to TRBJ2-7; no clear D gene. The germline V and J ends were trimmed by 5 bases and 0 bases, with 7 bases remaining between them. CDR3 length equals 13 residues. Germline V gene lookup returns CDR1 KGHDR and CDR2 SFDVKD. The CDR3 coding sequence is TGTGCCACCAGTGGGAGTCCCTCCTACGAGCAGTACTTC. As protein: CATSGSPSYEQYF.

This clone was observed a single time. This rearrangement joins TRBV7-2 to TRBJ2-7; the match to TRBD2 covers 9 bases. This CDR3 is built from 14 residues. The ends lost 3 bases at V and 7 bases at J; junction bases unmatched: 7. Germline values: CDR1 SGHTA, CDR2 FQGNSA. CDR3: CASSLKRGALEQYF. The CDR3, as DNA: TGTGCCAGCAGCTTGAAGCGGGGGGCCCTGGAGCAGTACTTC.

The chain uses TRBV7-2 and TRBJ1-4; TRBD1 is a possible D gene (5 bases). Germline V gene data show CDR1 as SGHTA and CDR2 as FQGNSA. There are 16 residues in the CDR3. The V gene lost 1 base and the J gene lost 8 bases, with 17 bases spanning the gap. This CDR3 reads CASSLGAGQKGEKLFF. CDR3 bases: TGTGCCAGCAGCTTAGGGGCGGGGCAAAAGGGGGAAAAACTGTTTTTT.